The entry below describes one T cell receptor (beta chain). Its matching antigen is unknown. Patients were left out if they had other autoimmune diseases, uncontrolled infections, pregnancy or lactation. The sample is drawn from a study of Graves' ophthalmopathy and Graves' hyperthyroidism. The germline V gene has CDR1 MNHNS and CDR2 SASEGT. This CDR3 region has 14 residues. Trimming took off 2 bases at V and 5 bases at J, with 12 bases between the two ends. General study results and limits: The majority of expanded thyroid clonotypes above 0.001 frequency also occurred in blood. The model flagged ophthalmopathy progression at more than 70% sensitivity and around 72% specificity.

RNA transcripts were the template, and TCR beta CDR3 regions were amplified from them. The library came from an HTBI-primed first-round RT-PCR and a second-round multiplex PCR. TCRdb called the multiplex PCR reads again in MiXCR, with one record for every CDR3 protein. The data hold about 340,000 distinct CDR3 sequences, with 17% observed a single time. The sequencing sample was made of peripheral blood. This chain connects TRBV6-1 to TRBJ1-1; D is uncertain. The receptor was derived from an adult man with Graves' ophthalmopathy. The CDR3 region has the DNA TGTGCCAGCAGTGAACGGGGTTGGATGACTGAAGCTTTCTTT. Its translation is CASSERGWMTEAFF.